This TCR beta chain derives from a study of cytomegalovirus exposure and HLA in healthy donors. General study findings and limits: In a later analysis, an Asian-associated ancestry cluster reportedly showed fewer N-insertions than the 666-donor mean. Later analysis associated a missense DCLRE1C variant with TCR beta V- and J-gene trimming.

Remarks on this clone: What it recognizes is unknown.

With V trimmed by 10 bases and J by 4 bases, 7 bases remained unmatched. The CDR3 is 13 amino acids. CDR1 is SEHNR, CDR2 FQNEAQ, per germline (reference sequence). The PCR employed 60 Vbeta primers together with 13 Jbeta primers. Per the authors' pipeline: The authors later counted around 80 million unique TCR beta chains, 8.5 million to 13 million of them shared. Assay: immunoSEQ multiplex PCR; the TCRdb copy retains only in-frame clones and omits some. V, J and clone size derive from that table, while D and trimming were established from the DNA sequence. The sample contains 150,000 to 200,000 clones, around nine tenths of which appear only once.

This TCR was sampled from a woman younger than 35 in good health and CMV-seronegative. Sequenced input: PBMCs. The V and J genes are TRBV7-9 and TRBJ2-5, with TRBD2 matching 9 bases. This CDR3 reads CAIRGRARETQYF. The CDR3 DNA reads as TGTGCCATACGCGGGAGGGCCCGAGAGACCCAGTACTTC.